This T cell receptor (beta chain) was sequenced for a study of T cell changes during pregnancy in multiple sclerosis. Here immunoSEQ multiplex PCR was the method, and the copy in TCRdb shows in-frame clones only, minus some. This sample has some 51,000 clones, with approximately 94% found just once. This CDR3 contains 15 residues. This rearrangement joins TRBV21-1 to TRBJ1-4. TRBV21-1 is noted as a pseudogene. The input for sequencing was CD4+ T cells from peripheral blood mononuclear cells, taken in the second trimester of pregnancy. The TCR comes from a female donor with multiple sclerosis, enrolled in a pregnancy study. In DNA form, the CDR3 reads TGTGCCAGCGGGGGGGAGCGGGAGGGAAATGAAAAACTGTTTTTT. Protein: CASGGEREGNEKLFF.